These 20 T cell receptor beta chains were all obtained from the same sample, sequenced in a study of blood T cell repertoires in COVID-19. Clones were read by immunoSEQ multiplex PCR, and TCRdb kept only the in-frame ones, dropping some. The data hold over 200,000 clones, with about 85% observed a single time. Specimen: peripheral blood. Source of these receptors: a woman of 80 years or more with acute or convalescent COVID-19.

This clone was picked up one time. This chain uses TRBV12-5 with TRBJ2-7; TRBD2 matches 11 bases. The CDR3 spans 16 residues. With V trimmed by 5 bases and J by 5 bases, 11 bases remained unmatched. CDR1 and CDR2 from the germline V gene are LGHNT and FRNRAP. The CDR3 sequence: CASGLRRLAGSHEQYF. CDR3 in DNA: TGTGCTAGTGGTCTACGACGACTAGCGGGAAGCCACGAGCAGTACTTC. Complete variable domain (other parts from reference TRBV12-5 and TRBJ2-7): DARVTQTPRHKVTEMGQEVTMRCQPILGHNTVFWYRQTMMQGLELLAYFRNRAPLDDSGMPKDRFSAEMPDATLATLKIQPSEPRDSAVYFCASGLRRLAGSHEQYFGPGTRLTVT.

This clone appeared once. The chain uses TRBV19 and TRBJ2-2; no clear D. The germline V gene has CDR1 LNHDA and CDR2 SQIVND (reference sequence). The CDR3 runs to 18 residues. V was pared by 0 bases and J by 5 bases, with 19 bases between. The CDR3 region has the DNA TGTGCCAGTAGTATAGAAAAATTCGGCACTGCGGTGACCGGGGAGCTGTTTTTT. Protein product: CASSIEKFGTAVTGELFF. Supplemented by reference TRBV19 and TRBJ2-2, the full variable domain reads DGGITQSPKYLFRKEGQNVTLSCEQNLNHDAMYWYRQDPGQGLRLIYYSQIVNDFQKGDIAEGYSVSREKKESFPLTVTSAQKNPTAFYLCASSIEKFGTAVTGELFFGEGSRLTVL.

This sequence joins TRBV5-4 and TRBJ1-2, with a possible D match to TRBD1 (6 bases). The CDR3 totals 14 residues. Trimming took off 0 bases at V and 0 bases at J, with 6 bases between the two ends. Germline V CDR1 and CDR2: SGHNT, YYREEE (reference sequence). Here the CDR3 DNA reads TGTGCCAGCAGCTTGGACAGGGCTAACTATGGCTACACCTTC. Its translation: CASSLDRANYGYTF.

This clone was detected once. CDR3 bases: TGTGCCAGCAGCTTAACGTCCAGGGGGTGGAATGAGCAGTTCTTC. Translated: CASSLTSRGWNEQFF. This chain links TRBV7-9 with TRBJ2-1; 7 bases line up with TRBD1. After removal of 2 bases from V and 7 bases from J, the junction contained 8 bases not matched to a gene. The CDR3 is 15 amino acids. From germline, CDR1 is SEHNR and CDR2 FQNEAQ (reference sequence).

The chain couples TRBV7-3 to TRBJ2-1; 7 positions agree with TRBD2. The CDR3 has 15 amino acids. Germline values: CDR1 SGHTA, CDR2 FQGTGA. The J segment lost 6 bases and the V segment lost 6 bases, leaving 11 bases of the junction unmatched. The CDR3 nucleotides are TGTGCCAGCAGTTCGAGACTAGCCCCTTCCAATGAGCAGTTCTTC. Translating gives CASSSRLAPSNEQFF.

The chain has TRBV5-4 and TRBJ2-5; 8 bases align to TRBD1. CDR3 size: 14 residues. V was clipped by 2 bases and J by 1 base; unmatched bases: 1. Germline V gives CDR1 SGHNT, CDR2 YYREEE (reference sequence). The DNA for the CDR3 is TGTGCCAGCAGCTTTGGACAGGGCCAAGAGACCCAGTACTTC. Its translation is CASSFGQGQETQYF. The full variable domain, its missing parts supplied by reference TRBV5-4 and TRBJ2-5, is ETGVTQSPTHLIKTRGQQVTLRCSSQSGHNTVSWYQQALGQGPQFIFQYYREEENGRGNFPPRFSGLQFPNYSSELNVNALELDDSALYLCASSFGQGQETQYFGPGTRLLVL.

This clone was detected many times. This chain links TRBV7-9 with TRBJ1-6; 9 bases align to TRBD1. The trim removed 5 bases at V and 7 bases at J, leaving 3 bases unmatched. Germline values: CDR1 SEHNR, CDR2 FQNEAQ (reference sequence). This CDR3 spans 14 amino acids. DNA of the CDR3: TGTGCCAGCAGCCAGGACAGGGGAAATTCACCCCTCCACTTT. Amino acid sequence: CASSQDRGNSPLHF.

Only a few counts were recorded for this clone. The J gene is TRBJ1-5, the V gene TRBV19, with D possibly TRBD1 on 5 matching bases. Per germline, CDR1 LNHDA and CDR2 SQIVND (reference sequence). V was clipped by 0 bases and J by 9 bases, with 12 bases between them. CDR3 size: 14 residues. CDR3 in DNA: TGTGCCAGTAGTATAGACAGGGCTTCGGGGCCCCAGCATTTT. This gives the protein CASSIDRASGPQHF.

The chain uses TRBV20-1 and TRBJ1-5; TRBD1 aligns across 7 bases. The CDR3 is 14 amino acids. Per germline, CDR1 DFQATT and CDR2 SNEGSKA (reference sequence). The V segment lost 3 bases and the J segment 3 bases; nucleotides outside the gene matches: 5. In DNA form, the CDR3 reads TGCAGTGCTAGTCAAGGGGGCAACAATCAGCCCCAGCATTTT. Translation gives CSASQGGNNQPQHF.

The V call is TRBV28, the J call TRBJ2-7; TRBD2 aligns across 8 bases. This CDR3 has 15 residues. V was clipped by 5 bases and J by 5 bases; unmatched bases: 11. Germline V gives CDR1 MDHEN, CDR2 SYDVKM. This CDR3 is CASSPTSGLLNEQYF. The DNA for the CDR3 is TGTGCCAGCAGTCCTACTAGCGGCCTGCTGAACGAGCAGTACTTC.

The CDR3 DNA reads as TGTGCCAGCAGTGAAGCCCCACATGACACCGGGGAGCTGTTTTTT. Translation: CASSEAPHDTGELFF. The J gene is TRBJ2-2, the V gene TRBV6-1, with D uncertain. Trimming removed 0 bases from V and 3 bases from J, with 8 bases in between. CDR1 and CDR2 (germline): MNHNS, SASEGT. CDR3 length: 15 residues.

The V and J genes are TRBV4-1 and TRBJ2-4; TRBD2 aligns across 8 bases. Germline V gives CDR1 MGHRA, CDR2 YSYEKL. V was pared by 0 bases and J by 0 bases, with 7 bases of the junction left unmatched. The length of the CDR3 is 18 residues. This CDR3 is CASSQDSRGGLAKNIQYF. CDR3 nucleotide sequence: TGCGCCAGCAGCCAAGACTCCCGCGGGGGGCTAGCCAAAAACATTCAGTACTTC.

This chain uses TRBV13 with TRBJ2-4; 8 bases map to TRBD1. Germline lookup yields CDR1 PRHDT and CDR2 FYEKMQ (reference sequence). The CDR3 length is 15 residues. V trimming: 5 bases; J trimming: 5 bases; junction bases outside the gene matches: 8. The chain's CDR3 is CASSPTGAKENIQYF. For the CDR3, the DNA is TGTGCCAGCAGCCCGACAGGGGCTAAGGAAAACATTCAGTACTTC.

The count of this clone is one. The V call is TRBV6-5, the J call TRBJ1-5; D is perhaps TRBD1 (6 bases). With 3 bases removed from V and 5 bases from J, the gap between germline ends came to 17 bases. The CDR3 runs to 16 residues. Per germline, CDR1 MNHEY and CDR2 SVGAGI. CDR3 sequence reads: CASSYRGGLGHQPQHF. CDR3 nucleotides: TGTGCCAGCAGTTATAGGGGGGGATTGGGTCATCAGCCCCAGCATTTT.

The V call is TRBV9, the J call TRBJ2-3; TRBD1 agrees at 8 bases. The CDR3 length is 18 residues. CDR1 is SGDLS, CDR2 YYNGEE, per germline. The V segment lost 0 bases and the J segment 2 bases; nucleotides outside the gene matches: 11. The CDR3: CASSVGPVGQGHTDTQYF. CDR3 in DNA: TGTGCCAGCAGCGTAGGGCCGGTTGGACAGGGTCACACAGATACGCAGTATTTT. The variable domain in full, completed from reference TRBV9 and TRBJ2-3, reads DSGVTQTPKHLITATGQRVTLRCSPRSGDLSVYWYQQSLDQGLQFLIQYYNGEERAKGNILERFSAQQFPDLHSELNLSSLELGDSALYFCASSVGPVGQGHTDTQYFGPGTRLTVL.

The table lists this clone with a few counts. The rearrangement links TRBV4-1 to TRBJ2-7, with 14 bases aligning to TRBD2. V was pared by 1 base and J by 2 bases, with 1 base of the junction left unmatched. This CDR3 comprises 16 residues. CDR1 is MGHRA, CDR2 YSYEKL, per germline. CDR3 loop: CASSQGLAGGTYEQYF. Here the CDR3 DNA reads TGCGCCAGCAGCCAAGGACTAGCGGGAGGGACCTACGAGCAGTACTTC.

The rearrangement joins TRBV9 to TRBJ1-6, with 8 bases identical to TRBD1. CDR1 is SGDLS and CDR2 is YYNGEE in the germline V gene. This CDR3 has 15 amino acids. The J segment lost 6 bases and the V segment lost 3 bases, leaving 5 bases of the junction unmatched. This CDR3 reads CASSGGTGTNSPLHF. The CDR3 coding sequence is TGTGCCAGCAGCGGAGGGACAGGTACTAATTCACCCCTCCACTTT.

The CDR3 protein is CATSGTSGSADTQYF. The CDR3 DNA follows: TGTGCCACCAGTGGTACTAGCGGGAGTGCAGATACGCAGTATTTT. The chain joins TRBV24-1 to TRBJ2-3, with TRBD2 matching over 11 bases. The CDR3 consists of 15 residues. From germline, CDR1 is KGHDR and CDR2 SFDVKD. V was pared by 5 bases and J by 4 bases, with 4 bases of the junction left unmatched.

The rearrangement uses TRBV29-1 and TRBJ1-3, with TRBD1 matching over 11 bases. CDR1 SQVTM and CDR2 ANQGSEA come from the germline V gene. J gave up 6 bases and V 6 bases, and 7 bases lay outside the gene matches. The CDR3 length is 14 residues. The CDR3 here is CSVVGQGAVNTIYF. The CDR3 nucleotides are TGCAGCGTGGTCGGACAGGGGGCTGTAAACACCATATATTTT.

For the CDR3, the DNA is TGTGCCAGCAGTAGATCTATGGGGGGAAGTGGCACCGGGGAGCTGTTTTTT. Amino acids: CASSRSMGGSGTGELFF. The V call is TRBV6-6, the J call TRBJ2-2, with D possibly being TRBD2 (6 bases). This CDR3 region has 17 residues. Germline V CDR1 and CDR2: MNHNY, SVGAGI (reference sequence). The V gene lost 5 bases and the J gene lost 4 bases, with 20 bases spanning the gap.